This T cell receptor (beta chain) was sequenced during a study of T cell responses to AZD1222 COVID-19 vaccine. Study observations and caveats: Sampled repertoires all dated from after the peak T cell response. The study found Spike-specific TCR breadth and depth rose after two AZD1222 doses. The study reported that nearly half of spike-specific TCRs target unmutated variant regions. Clonal diversity may have been underestimated in mostly white British donors.

Clones were sequenced by immunoSEQ multiplex PCR, and TCRdb holds only the in-frame ones, with some missing. The sample lists over 120,000 clones; approximately 92% were seen once. CDR1 and CDR2 from the germline V gene are SGHRS and YFSETQ. V dropped 0 bases and J dropped 5 bases, with 6 bases sitting between them. CDR3 length: 13 amino acids. In regard to this clone: Its antigen is unidentified.

This chain uses TRBV5-1 with TRBJ2-1; D remains ambiguous. This TCR was sampled from an adult who received the AZD1222 COVID-19 vaccine. Material: peripheral blood, obtained 28 days after the second AZD1222 dose. CDR3 amino acids: CASSLALDNEQFF. The CDR3 bases are TGCGCCAGCAGCTTGGCCCTGGACAATGAGCAGTTCTTC.